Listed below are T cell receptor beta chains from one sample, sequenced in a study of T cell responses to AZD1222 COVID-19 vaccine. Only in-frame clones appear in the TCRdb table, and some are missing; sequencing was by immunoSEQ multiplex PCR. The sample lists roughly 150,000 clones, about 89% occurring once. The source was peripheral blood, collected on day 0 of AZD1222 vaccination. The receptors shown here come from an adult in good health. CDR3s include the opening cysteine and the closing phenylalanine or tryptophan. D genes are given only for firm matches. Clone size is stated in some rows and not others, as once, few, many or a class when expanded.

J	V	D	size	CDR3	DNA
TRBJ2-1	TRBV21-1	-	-	CASSNSSTESFVAGSSYNEQFF	TGTGCCAGCAGCAACTCATCGACAGAGAGTTTTGTAGCGGGGAGCTCCTACAATGAGCAGTTCTTC
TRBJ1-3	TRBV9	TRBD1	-	CASSVGGGTGNTIYF	TGTGCCAGCAGCGTAGGAGGGGGCACTGGAAACACCATATATTTT
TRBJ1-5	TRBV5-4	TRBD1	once	CASSLDRGLNQPQHF	TGTGCCAGCAGCTTGGACAGGGGGCTCAATCAGCCCCAGCATTTT
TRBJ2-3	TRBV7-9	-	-	CASSLWGSTDTQYF	TGTGCCAGCAGCTTATGGGGGAGCACAGATACGCAGTATTTT
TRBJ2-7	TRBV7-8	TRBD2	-	CASSSGTSGSPDEQYF	TGTGCCAGCAGCTCAGGAACTAGCGGGAGTCCAGACGAGCAGTACTTC
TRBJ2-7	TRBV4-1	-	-	CASSQEDISGQRYEQYF	TGCGCCAGCAGCCAAGAAGATATAAGCGGACAGCGGTACGAGCAGTACTTC
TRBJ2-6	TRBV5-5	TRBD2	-	CASSPQRGGNPGANVLTF	TGTGCCAGCAGCCCCCAGCGGGGGGGTAACCCTGGGGCCAACGTCCTGACTTTC
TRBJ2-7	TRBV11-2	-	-	CASSFSGQEAYEQYF	TGTGCCAGCAGCTTCTCGGGTCAGGAGGCCTACGAGCAGTACTTC
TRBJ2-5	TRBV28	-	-	CASSLGSAQETQYF	TGTGCCAGCAGTTTAGGTAGCGCGCAAGAGACCCAGTACTTC
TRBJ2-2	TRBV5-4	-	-	CASSFGGAAAGELFF	TGTGCCAGCAGCTTTGGGGGGGCGGCGGCCGGGGAGCTGTTTTTT
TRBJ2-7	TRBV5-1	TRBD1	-	CASTPDRGFSYEQYF	TGCGCCAGCACCCCGGACAGGGGTTTCTCCTACGAGCAGTACTTC
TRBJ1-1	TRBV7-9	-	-	CASSPWQGNTEAFF	TGTGCCAGCAGCCCCTGGCAGGGGAACACTGAAGCTTTCTTT
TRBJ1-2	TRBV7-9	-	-	CASSLDSGAFYGYTF	TGTGCCAGCAGCTTAGATTCGGGGGCGTTTTACGGCTACACCTTC
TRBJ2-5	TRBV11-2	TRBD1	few	CASSLRDSLYQETQYF	TGTGCCAGCAGCTTACGGGACAGCCTATACCAAGAGACCCAGTACTTC
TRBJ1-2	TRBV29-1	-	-	CSGGEKDHYGYTF	TGCAGCGGGGGGGAAAAGGACCACTATGGCTACACCTTC
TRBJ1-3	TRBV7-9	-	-	CASSSRAPQHSGNTIYF	TGTGCCAGCAGCTCCCGGGCCCCACAACACTCTGGAAACACCATATATTTT
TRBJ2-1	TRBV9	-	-	CASSTEGRADNEQFF	TGTGCCAGCAGCACCGAAGGGCGAGCCGACAATGAGCAGTTCTTC
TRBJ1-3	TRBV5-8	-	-	CASSLDSGAQNTIYF	TGTGCCAGCAGCTTGGACTCAGGGGCGCAAAACACCATATATTTT
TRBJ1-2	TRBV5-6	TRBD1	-	CASSTTGNYGYTF	TGTGCCAGCAGCACGACAGGGAACTATGGCTACACCTTC
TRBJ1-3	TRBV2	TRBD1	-	CASSRGNSGNTIYF	TGTGCCAGCAGCAGGGGGAACTCTGGAAACACCATATATTTT
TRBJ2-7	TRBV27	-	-	CASSLIAQSYEQYF	TGTGCCAGCAGTTTAATAGCACAGTCCTACGAGCAGTACTTC
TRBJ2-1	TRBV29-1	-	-	CSVEDRWETGLGGEQFF	TGCAGCGTTGAAGATCGATGGGAGACAGGCCTCGGAGGTGAGCAGTTCTTC
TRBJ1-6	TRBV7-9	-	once	CASSLVRANSPLHF	TGTGCCAGCAGCTTAGTTCGTGCTAATTCACCCCTCCACTTT
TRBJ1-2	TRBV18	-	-	CASSRSGGLGYGYTF	TGTGCCAGCTCACGCTCTGGGGGGCTGGGCTATGGCTACACCTTC
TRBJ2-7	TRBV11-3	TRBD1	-	CASSPSRDSYEQYF	TGTGCCAGCAGCCCATCCCGGGACAGCTACGAGCAGTACTTC
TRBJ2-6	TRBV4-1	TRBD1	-	CASSQADRAGANVLTF	TGCGCCAGCAGCCAAGCGGACAGGGCTGGGGCCAACGTCCTGACTTTC
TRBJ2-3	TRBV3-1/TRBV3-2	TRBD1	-	CASSPPAGGPGGSTDTQYF	TGTGCCAGCAGCCCCCCGGCAGGGGGCCCGGGTGGATCCACAGATACGCAGTATTTT
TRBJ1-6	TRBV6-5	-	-	CASSPWGEVNSPLHF	TGTGCCAGCAGCCCCTGGGGAGAAGTTAATTCACCCCTCCACTTT
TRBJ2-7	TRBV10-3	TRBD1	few	CAITQGQGYEQYF	TGTGCCATCACTCAGGGACAGGGCTACGAGCAGTACTTC